These 13 T cell receptor beta chains came from one sample sequenced in a study of spatial heterogeneity in lung cancer (dated by TCRdb to about 2019). Findings and caveats that apply to the study as a whole: The number of expanded intratumoral alpha and beta TCRs correlated with the tumor nonsynonymous mutation count.

The library was prepared using 5' RACE. The data were produced on a NextSeq 500. TCRdb redid the processing of the public reads, applying fastp at Q25 and MiXCR, and retained in-frame beta chains. Under each unique CDR3 protein, matching rows form one entry showing the most common genes and DNA. Present in this sample are 10,000 to 15,000 distinct CDR3 sequences, roughly 6.6% of which were seen just once. Roughly 3.2% of the sample is taken by the ten largest. Read against the paper, the sample's time point label means: sample taken at primary tumor resection. The antigens these receptors bind are not known. Sequences were derived from lung tumor tissue, sampled at surgery. These receptors came from a female donor with early-stage non-small cell lung cancer.

Many counts were recorded for this clonotype. The rearrangement links TRBV20-1 to TRBJ2-7; D is undetermined. In germline, CDR1 is DFQATT, CDR2 SNEGSKA (reference sequence). The length of the CDR3 is 11 residues. V lost 6 bases to trimming and J lost 3 bases, with 9 bases between them. CDR3 loop: CSAATVYEQYF. The CDR3 coding sequence is TGCAGTGCGGCCACGGTCTACGAGCAGTACTTC.

The J gene is TRBJ1-1, the V gene TRBV7-9; maybe TRBD1 (6 bases). V lost 1 base, J lost 5 bases, and 14 bases lay in between. This CDR3 has 15 residues. The germline V gene has CDR1 SEHNR and CDR2 FQNEAQ (reference sequence). The CDR3 DNA reads as TGTGCCAGCAGCTTAGAAGGGGGGCGAAGGACTGAAGCTTTCTTT. The encoded protein is CASSLEGGRRTEAFF.

In this sample, this clonotype turned up many times. The chain joins TRBV10-3 to TRBJ2-2; D unresolved. Per germline, CDR1 ENHRY and CDR2 SYGVKD. The V gene lost 8 bases and the J gene lost 1 base, with 5 bases spanning the gap. CDR3 length equals 12 residues. In DNA, the CDR3 is TGTGCCATCGGGCGGAACACCGGGGAGCTGTTTTTT. Residues: CAIGRNTGELFF.

This clonotype was detected many times. V and J are TRBV25-1 and TRBJ2-5; the match to TRBD2 covers 7 bases. Losses at the gene ends were 1 base for V and 6 bases for J; bases not matched to a gene: 2. The CDR3 contains 13 residues. Germline CDR1 MGHDK, CDR2 SYGVNS. Here the CDR3 DNA reads TGTGCCAGCAGTGAATGGGAGGGAAAGACCCAGTACTTC. Protein product: CASSEWEGKTQYF.

This sequence joins TRBV20-1 and TRBJ1-1; D unresolved. The V and J ends lost 4 bases and 0 bases respectively, with 12 bases between them. The germline V gene has CDR1 DFQATT and CDR2 SNEGSKA (reference sequence). CDR3 length equals 14 residues. The CDR3 bases are TGCAGTGCTAACCCAGGCGGATTGAACACTGAAGCTTTCTTT. This gives the protein CSANPGGLNTEAFF.

V is TRBV10-3 and J is TRBJ1-4; maybe TRBD1 (5 bases). Between the trimmed V and J ends, which lost 4 bases and 8 bases, there was a span of 17 bases. The CDR3 length is 15 residues. Per the germline V gene, CDR1 is ENHRY and CDR2 is SYGVKD. The CDR3 DNA follows: TGTGCCATCAGTGGTGGTTTGGGGGATGGCGAAAAACTGTTTTTT. Translation gives CAISGGLGDGEKLFF.

Ten or more counts support this clonotype. The rearrangement joins TRBV29-1 to TRBJ2-7; 9 bases line up with TRBD1. The J segment lost 0 bases and the V segment lost 6 bases, leaving 9 bases of the junction unmatched. This CDR3 contains 15 residues. Looked up from germline, CDR1 is SQVTM and CDR2 is ANQGSEA. Here the CDR3 DNA reads TGCAGCGTAAACCTCCGGGACAGGGCCTCCTACGAGCAGTACTTC. Translating it yields CSVNLRDRASYEQYF.

This clonotype appeared a few times. The chain joins TRBV29-1 to TRBJ1-1; D unclear. The CDR3 runs 10 residues. V lost 5 bases and J lost 5, with 6 bases in between. Germline V lookup: CDR1 SQVTM, CDR2 ANQGSEA. This CDR3 reads CSVRETEAFF. As DNA, the CDR3 is TGCAGCGTTAGGGAAACTGAAGCTTTCTTT.

V usage is TRBV5-1 and J usage is TRBJ2-3, with TRBD2 as a possible D gene (6 bases). CDR1 and CDR2 (germline): SGHRS, YFSETQ. The V and J ends lost 2 bases and 1 base respectively, with 11 bases between them. The CDR3 sequence is 15 residues long. The CDR3 loop reads CASSFWGGGTDTQYF. The CDR3 DNA sequence: TGCGCCAGCAGCTTCTGGGGCGGGGGCACAGATACGCAGTATTTT. Full variable domain (rest looked up from reference TRBV5-1 and TRBJ2-3): KAGVTQTPRYLIKTRGQQVTLSCSPISGHRSVSWYQQTPGQGLQFLFEYFSETQRNKGNFPGRFSGRQFSNSRSEMNVSTLELGDSALYLCASSFWGGGTDTQYFGPGTRLTVL.

The table lists this clonotype with many counts. The chain uses TRBV6-1 and TRBJ2-1; 10 bases match TRBD2. The CDR3 spans 16 residues. V trimming: 6 bases; J trimming: 6 bases; junction bases outside the gene matches: 11. The germline gives CDR1 MNHNS, CDR2 SASEGT. DNA of the CDR3: TGTGCCAGCAGCAAAACCAGACTAGCGGGTCCCAATGAGCAGTTCTTC. Protein product: CASSKTRLAGPNEQFF.

This clonotype was observed many times. The chain couples TRBV20-1 to TRBJ2-5; TRBD1 aligns across 7 bases. J gave up 2 bases and V 1 base, and 4 bases lay outside the gene matches. Germline V gene data show CDR1 as DFQATT and CDR2 as SNEGSKA (reference sequence). The CDR3 runs to 14 residues. Here the CDR3 DNA reads TGCAGTGCTAGAGGGTGGACAGGACAAGAGACCCAGTACTTC. This encodes CSARGWTGQETQYF.

The table lists this clonotype with many counts. The rearrangement links TRBV5-1 to TRBJ1-1, with D maybe TRBD1 (5 bases). This CDR3 region has 15 residues. Germline V gene lookup returns CDR1 SGHRS and CDR2 YFSETQ. Between the trimmed V and J ends, which lost 4 bases and 4 bases, there was a span of 17 bases. The CDR3 sequence is CASSEIGVGLTEAFF. The DNA of the CDR3 is TGCGCCAGCAGCGAAATAGGGGTTGGGCTCACTGAAGCTTTCTTT.

This clonotype was found a few times. CDR3 sequence: CASSHGTQNSPLHF. CDR3 DNA sequence: TGTGCCAGCAGCCACGGCACTCAAAATTCACCCCTCCACTTT. The J gene is TRBJ1-6, the V gene TRBV3-1; D unresolved. Between the trimmed V and J ends, which lost 3 bases and 7 bases, there was a span of 10 bases. Germline-derived CDR1 and CDR2 are LGHDT and YNNKEL (reference sequence). CDR3 size: 14 residues.